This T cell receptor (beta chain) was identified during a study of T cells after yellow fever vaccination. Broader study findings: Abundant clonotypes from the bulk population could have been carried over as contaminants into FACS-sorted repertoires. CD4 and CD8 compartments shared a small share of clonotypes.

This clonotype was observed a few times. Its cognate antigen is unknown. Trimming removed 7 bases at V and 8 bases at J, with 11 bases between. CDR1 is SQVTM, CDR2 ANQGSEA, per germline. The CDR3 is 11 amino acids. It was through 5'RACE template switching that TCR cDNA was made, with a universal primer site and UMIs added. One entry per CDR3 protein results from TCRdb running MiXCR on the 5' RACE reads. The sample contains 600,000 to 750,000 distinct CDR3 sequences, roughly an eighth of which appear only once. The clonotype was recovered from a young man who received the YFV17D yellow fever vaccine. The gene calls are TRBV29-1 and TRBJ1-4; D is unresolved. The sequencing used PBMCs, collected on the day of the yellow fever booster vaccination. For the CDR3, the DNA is TGCAGCGCGGGTTTGCGCGAAAAACTGTTTTTT. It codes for CSAGLREKLFF.